This T cell receptor (beta chain) was documented in a study of PD-1 blockade in mismatch repair-deficient tumors. General study findings and limits: Rapid post-treatment expansion, then contraction, generally preceding radiologic response, marked tumor-resident clones.

Per germline, CDR1 LGHNA and CDR2 YSLEER. J lost 9 bases, V lost 1 base, and 13 bases had no gene match. The CDR3 length is 17 residues. Some clones are missing from TCRdb's copy, which holds only in-frame ones; the method was immunoSEQ multiplex PCR. The sample has about 130,000 clones, about 88% seen once. About this clone: The antigen is undetermined.

All patients were mismatch repair deficient, assessed by either PCR or immunohistochemistry. The rearrangement joins TRBV4-3 to TRBJ2-1, with 9 positions matching TRBD2. Sequences were derived from peripheral blood, sampled roughly 67 weeks after starting pembrolizumab. The TCR comes from an adult with mismatch repair-deficient cancer. CDR3 sequence reads: CASSQGVAGGPGGEQFF. In DNA form, the CDR3 reads TGCGCCAGCAGCCAAGGGGTGGCGGGAGGGCCTGGGGGTGAGCAGTTCTTC.